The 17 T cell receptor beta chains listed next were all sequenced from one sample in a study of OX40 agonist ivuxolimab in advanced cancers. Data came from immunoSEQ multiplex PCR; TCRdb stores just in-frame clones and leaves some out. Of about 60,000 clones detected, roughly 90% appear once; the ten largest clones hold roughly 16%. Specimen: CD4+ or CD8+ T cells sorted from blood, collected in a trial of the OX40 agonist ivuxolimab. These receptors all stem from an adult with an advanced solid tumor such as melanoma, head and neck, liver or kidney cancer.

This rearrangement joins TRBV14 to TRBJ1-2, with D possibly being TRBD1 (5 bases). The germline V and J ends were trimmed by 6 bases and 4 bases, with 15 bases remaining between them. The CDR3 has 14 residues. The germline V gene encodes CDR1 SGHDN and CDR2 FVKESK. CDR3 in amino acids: CASRRTGESYGYTF. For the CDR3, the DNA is TGTGCCAGCAGGAGGACGGGGGAAAGCTATGGCTACACCTTC.

The CDR3 spells CASSERSGNTIYF. CDR3 in DNA: TGTGCCAGCAGTGAAAGAAGCGGAAACACCATATATTTT. The chain joins TRBV2 to TRBJ1-3; D not certain. V was pared by 2 bases and J by 4 bases, with 6 bases between. Germline-derived CDR1 and CDR2 are SNHLY and FYNNEI. This CDR3 is built from 13 residues.

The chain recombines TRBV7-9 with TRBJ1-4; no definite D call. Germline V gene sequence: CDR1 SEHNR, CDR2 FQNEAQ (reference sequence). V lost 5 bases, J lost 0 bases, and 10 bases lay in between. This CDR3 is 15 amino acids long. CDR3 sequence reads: CASSEKAATNEKLFF. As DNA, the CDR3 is TGTGCCAGCAGCGAAAAGGCTGCAACTAATGAAAAACTGTTTTTT.

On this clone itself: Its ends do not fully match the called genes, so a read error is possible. Here the CDR3 reads CAISESEQLGYTF. Written as DNA, the CDR3 is TGTGCCATCAGTGAGTCGGAACAGCTTGGCTACACCTTC. The chain uses TRBV6-5 and TRBJ1-2, with D unclear. Germline CDR1 MNHEY, CDR2 SVGAGI. The CDR3 spans 13 residues.

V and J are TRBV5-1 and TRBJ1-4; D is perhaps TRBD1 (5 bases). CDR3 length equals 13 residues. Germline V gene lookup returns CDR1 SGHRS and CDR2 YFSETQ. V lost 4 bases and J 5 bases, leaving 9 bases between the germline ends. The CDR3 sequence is CASSPGGNEKLFF. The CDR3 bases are TGCGCCAGCAGCCCGGGGGGGAATGAAAAACTGTTTTTT. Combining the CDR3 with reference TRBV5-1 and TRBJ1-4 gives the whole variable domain KAGVTQTPRYLIKTRGQQVTLSCSPISGHRSVSWYQQTPGQGLQFLFEYFSETQRNKGNFPGRFSGRQFSNSRSEMNVSTLELGDSALYLCASSPGGNEKLFFGSGTQLSVL.

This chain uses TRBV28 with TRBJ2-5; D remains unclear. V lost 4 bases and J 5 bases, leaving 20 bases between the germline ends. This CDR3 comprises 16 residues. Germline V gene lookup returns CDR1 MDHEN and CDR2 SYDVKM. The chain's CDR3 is CASSYFLGPEGETQYF. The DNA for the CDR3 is TGTGCCAGCAGTTATTTTTTAGGGCCCGAAGGGGAGACCCAGTACTTC.

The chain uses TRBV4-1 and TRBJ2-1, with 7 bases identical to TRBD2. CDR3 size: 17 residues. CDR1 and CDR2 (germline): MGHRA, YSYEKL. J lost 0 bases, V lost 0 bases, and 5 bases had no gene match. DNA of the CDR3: TGCGCCAGCAGCCAAGATCGAGGCGGGAGCTCCTACAATGAGCAGTTCTTC. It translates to CASSQDRGGSSYNEQFF.

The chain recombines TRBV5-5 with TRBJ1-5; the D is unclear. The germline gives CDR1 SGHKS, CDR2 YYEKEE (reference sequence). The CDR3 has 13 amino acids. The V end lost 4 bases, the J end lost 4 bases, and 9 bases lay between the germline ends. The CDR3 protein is CASSPQSNQPQHF. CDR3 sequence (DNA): TGTGCCAGCAGCCCTCAGAGTAATCAGCCCCAGCATTTT.

CDR3 sequence reads: CASSYYSNQPQHF. For the CDR3, the DNA is TGTGCCAGCAGCTATTACAGCAATCAGCCCCAGCATTTT. The chain couples TRBV7-9 to TRBJ1-5; no reliable D call. The germline V and J ends were trimmed by 4 bases and 1 base, with 5 bases remaining between them. Germline V gives CDR1 SEHNR, CDR2 FQNEAQ (reference sequence). The CDR3 spans 13 residues.

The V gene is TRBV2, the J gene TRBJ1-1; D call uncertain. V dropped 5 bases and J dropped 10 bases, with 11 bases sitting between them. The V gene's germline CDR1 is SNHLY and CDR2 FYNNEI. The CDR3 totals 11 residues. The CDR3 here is CASSFYRAAFF. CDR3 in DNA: TGTGCCAGCAGTTTTTACCGGGCAGCTTTCTTT.

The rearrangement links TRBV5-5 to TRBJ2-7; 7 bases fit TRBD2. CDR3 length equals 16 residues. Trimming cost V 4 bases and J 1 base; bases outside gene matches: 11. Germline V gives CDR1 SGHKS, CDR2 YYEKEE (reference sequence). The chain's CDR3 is CASSPGSGEGSYEQYF. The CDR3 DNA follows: TGTGCCAGCAGCCCGGGCTCGGGGGAGGGTTCCTACGAGCAGTACTTC.

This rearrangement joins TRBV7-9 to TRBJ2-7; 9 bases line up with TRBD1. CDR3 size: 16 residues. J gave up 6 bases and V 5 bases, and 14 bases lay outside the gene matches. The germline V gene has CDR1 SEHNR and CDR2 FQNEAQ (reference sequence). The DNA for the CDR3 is TGTGCCAGCAGCGCCTATCGTCCGGGACAGGGTACCGAGCAGTACTTC. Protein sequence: CASSAYRPGQGTEQYF.

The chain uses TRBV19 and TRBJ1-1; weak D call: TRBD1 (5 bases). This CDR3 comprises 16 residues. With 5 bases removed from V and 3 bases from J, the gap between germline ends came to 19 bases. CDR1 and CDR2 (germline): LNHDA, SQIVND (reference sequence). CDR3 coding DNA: TGTGCCAGTAGTTCGGGACCTTCAAAGGGGTACACTGAAGCTTTCTTT. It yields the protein CASSSGPSKGYTEAFF.

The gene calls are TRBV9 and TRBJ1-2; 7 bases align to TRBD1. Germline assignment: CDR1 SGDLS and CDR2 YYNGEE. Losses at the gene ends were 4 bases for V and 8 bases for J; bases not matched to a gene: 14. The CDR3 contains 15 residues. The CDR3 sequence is CASSPEPGTVRGYTF. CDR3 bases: TGTGCCAGCAGCCCCGAGCCCGGGACAGTAAGAGGCTACACCTTC.

The CDR3 nucleotides read TGTGCCTGGAGTCTACTAGAAGGCAGGGGGTATCAGCCCCAGCATTTT. Translated, it gives CAWSLLEGRGYQPQHF. The chain links TRBV30 to TRBJ1-5; 7 bases align to TRBD1. Germline CDR1 reads GTSNPN; CDR2 reads SVGIG (reference sequence). J gave up 5 bases and V 2 bases, and 12 bases lay outside the gene matches. This CDR3 contains 16 residues.

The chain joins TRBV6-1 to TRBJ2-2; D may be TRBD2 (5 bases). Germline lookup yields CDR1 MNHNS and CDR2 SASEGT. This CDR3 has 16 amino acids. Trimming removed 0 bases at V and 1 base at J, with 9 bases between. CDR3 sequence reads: CASSEAGSVNTGELFF. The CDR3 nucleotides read TGTGCCAGCAGTGAAGCAGGTAGCGTGAACACCGGGGAGCTGTTTTTT.

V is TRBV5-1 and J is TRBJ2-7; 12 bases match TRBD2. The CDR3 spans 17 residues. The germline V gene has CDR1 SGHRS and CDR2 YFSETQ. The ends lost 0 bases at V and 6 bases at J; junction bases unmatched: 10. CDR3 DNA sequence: TGCGCCAGCAGCTTGGCATGGCTAGCGGGAGGGTCCGGCGAGCAGTACTTC. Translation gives CASSLAWLAGGSGEQYF.